The clone carrying this T cell receptor beta chain turned up a few times. No antigen is known for it. This CDR3 spans 11 amino acids. Germline CDR1 is SGHRS and CDR2 is YFSETQ. V was trimmed by 3 bases and J by 2 bases, leaving 2 bases between them. The sample is drawn from a study of cytomegalovirus exposure and HLA in healthy donors. The primer mix had 60 Vbeta and 13 Jbeta primers. Clones were read by immunoSEQ multiplex PCR, and TCRdb kept only the in-frame ones, dropping some. The sample consists of approximately 80,000 clones, more than 50% of them appearing once. Notes on the study in general: Most CMV-associated TCR beta chains appeared HLA-restricted in a later analysis. Of the V segments, some could not be distinguished, including TRBV6-2 and TRBV6-3, and were excluded. What a later analysis reportedly showed was that an Asian-associated ancestry cluster had fewer N-insertions than the 666-donor mean. The investigators catalogued some 160 TCR beta chains as cytomegalovirus-associated.

The chain joins TRBV5-1 to TRBJ2-5; no definite D call. Specimen: PBMCs. The TCR was taken from a woman aged 40 to 50 in good health and CMV-seropositive. In DNA form, the CDR3 reads TGCGCCAGCAGCTCTCAAGAGACCCAGTACTTC. This translates into CASSSQETQYF.